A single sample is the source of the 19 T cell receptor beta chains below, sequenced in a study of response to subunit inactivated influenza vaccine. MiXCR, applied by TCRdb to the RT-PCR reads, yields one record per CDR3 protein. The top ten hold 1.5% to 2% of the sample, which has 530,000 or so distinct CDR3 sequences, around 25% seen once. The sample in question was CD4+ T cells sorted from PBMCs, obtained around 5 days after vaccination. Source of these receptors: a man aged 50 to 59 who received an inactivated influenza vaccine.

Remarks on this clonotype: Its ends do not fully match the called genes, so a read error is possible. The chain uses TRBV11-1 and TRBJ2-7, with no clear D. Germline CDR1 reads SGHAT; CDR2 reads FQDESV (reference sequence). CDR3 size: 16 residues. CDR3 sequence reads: CASSLGGQVTTYEQYF. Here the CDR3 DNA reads TGTGCCAGCAGTTTAGGTGGCCAGGTCACCACCTACGAGCAGTACTTC.

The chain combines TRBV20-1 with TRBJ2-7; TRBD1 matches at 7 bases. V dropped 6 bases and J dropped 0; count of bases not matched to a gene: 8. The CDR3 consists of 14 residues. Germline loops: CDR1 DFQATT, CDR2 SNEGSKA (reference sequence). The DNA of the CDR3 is TGCAGTGCACTGACAGGGTCGGGCTCCTACGAGCAGTACTTC. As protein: CSALTGSGSYEQYF.

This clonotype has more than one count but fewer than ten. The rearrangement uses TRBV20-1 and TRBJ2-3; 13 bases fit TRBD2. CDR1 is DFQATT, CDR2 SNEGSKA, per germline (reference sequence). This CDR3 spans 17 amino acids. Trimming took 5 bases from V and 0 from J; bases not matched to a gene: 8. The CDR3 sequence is CSAPTSGGALSTDTQYF. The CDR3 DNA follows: TGCAGTGCTCCCACTAGCGGGGGGGCCCTAAGCACAGATACGCAGTATTTT.

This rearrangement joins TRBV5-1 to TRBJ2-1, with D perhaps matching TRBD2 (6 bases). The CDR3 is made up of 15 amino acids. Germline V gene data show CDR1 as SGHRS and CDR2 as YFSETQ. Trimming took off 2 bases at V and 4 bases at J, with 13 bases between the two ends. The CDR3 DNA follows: TGCGCCAGCAGCTTCGGGCCTAGCGATTACAATGAGCAGTTCTTC. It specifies CASSFGPSDYNEQFF. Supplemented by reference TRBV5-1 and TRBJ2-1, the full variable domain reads KAGVTQTPRYLIKTRGQQVTLSCSPISGHRSVSWYQQTPGQGLQFLFEYFSETQRNKGNFPGRFSGRQFSNSRSEMNVSTLELGDSALYLCASSFGPSDYNEQFFGPGTRLTVL.

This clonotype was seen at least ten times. The chain's CDR3 is CSAFGNTEAFF. CDR3 nucleotide sequence: TGCAGTGCCTTCGGGAACACTGAAGCTTTCTTT. The V gene is TRBV20-1, the J gene TRBJ1-1; D is unresolved. Trimming cost V 6 bases and J 1 base, with 6 bases left between them. The CDR3 spans 11 residues. From germline, CDR1 is DFQATT and CDR2 SNEGSKA (reference sequence).

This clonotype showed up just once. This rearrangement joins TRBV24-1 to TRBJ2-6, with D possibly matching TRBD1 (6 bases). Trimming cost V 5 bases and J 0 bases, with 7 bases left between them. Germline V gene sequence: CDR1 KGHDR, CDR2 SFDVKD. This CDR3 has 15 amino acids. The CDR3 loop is CATSAQGSGANVLTF. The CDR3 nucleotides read TGTGCCACCAGTGCACAGGGCTCTGGGGCCAACGTCCTGACTTTC.

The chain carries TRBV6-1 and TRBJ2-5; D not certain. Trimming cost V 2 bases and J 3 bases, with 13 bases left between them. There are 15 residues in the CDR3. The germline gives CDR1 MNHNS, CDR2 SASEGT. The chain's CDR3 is CASSERVSEEETQYF. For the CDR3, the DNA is TGTGCCAGCAGTGAAAGGGTCAGCGAGGAAGAGACCCAGTACTTC.

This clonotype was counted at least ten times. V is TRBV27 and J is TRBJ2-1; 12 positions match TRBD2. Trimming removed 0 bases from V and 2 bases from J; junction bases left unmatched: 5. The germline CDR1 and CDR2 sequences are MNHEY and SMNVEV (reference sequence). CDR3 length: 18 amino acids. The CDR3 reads CASSLSPSGRAPYNEQFF. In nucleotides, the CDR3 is TGTGCCAGCAGTTTATCTCCTAGCGGGAGGGCCCCCTACAATGAGCAGTTCTTC.

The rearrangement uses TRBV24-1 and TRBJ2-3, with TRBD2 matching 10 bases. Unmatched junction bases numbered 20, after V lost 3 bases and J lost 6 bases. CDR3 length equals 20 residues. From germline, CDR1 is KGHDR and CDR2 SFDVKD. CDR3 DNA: TGTGCCACCAGTGATCCCACTGAGAGGCTAGCGGGGGACCTGGGGGATACGCAGTATTTT. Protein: CATSDPTERLAGDLGDTQYF.

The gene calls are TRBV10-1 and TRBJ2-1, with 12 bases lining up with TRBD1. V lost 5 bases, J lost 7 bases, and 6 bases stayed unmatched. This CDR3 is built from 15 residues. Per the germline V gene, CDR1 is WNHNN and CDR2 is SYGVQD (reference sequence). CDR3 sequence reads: CASSRDRGPGNEQFF. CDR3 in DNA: TGCGCCAGCAGTCGGGACAGGGGGCCAGGGAATGAGCAGTTCTTC.

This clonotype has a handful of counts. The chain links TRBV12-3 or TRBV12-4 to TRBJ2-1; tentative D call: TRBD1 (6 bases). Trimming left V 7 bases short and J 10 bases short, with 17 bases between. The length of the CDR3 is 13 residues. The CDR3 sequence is CASTITGQNEQFF. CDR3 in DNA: TGTGCCAGCACCATAACAGGACAGAACGAGCAGTTCTTC.

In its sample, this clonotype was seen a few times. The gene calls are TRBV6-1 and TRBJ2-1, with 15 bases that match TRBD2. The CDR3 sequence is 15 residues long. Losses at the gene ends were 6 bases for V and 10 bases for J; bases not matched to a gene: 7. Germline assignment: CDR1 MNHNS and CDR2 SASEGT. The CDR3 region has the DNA TGTGCCAGCAGAGGACTAGCGGGGGGGATAAGGGAGCAGTTCTTC. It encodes CASRGLAGGIREQFF.

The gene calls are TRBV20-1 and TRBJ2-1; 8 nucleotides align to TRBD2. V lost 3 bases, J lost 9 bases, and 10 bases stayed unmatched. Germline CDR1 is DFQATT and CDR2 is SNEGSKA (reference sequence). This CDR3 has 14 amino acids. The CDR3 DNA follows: TGCAGTGCTAGGCACCTAGCGGGTGTTGCTGAGCAGTTCTTC. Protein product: CSARHLAGVAEQFF.

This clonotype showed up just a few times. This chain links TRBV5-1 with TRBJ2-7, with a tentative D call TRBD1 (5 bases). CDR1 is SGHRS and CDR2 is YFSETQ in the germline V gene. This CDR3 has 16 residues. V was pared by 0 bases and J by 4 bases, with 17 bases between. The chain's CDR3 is CASSLGQNLEVYEQYF. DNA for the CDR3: TGCGCCAGCAGCTTGGGACAGAATTTAGAAGTATACGAGCAGTACTTC.

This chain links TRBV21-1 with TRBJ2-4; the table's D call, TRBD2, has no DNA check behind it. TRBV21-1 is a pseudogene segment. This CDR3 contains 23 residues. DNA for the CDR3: TGTGCCAGCAGCACGACGCTTCCGGGACTAGCGGTCCGTACACCACTAGCCAAAAACATTCAGTACTTC. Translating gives CASSTTLPGLAVRTPLAKNIQYF.

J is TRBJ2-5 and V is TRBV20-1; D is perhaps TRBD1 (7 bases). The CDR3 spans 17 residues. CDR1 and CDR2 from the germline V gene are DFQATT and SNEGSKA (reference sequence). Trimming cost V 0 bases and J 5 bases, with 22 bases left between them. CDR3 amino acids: CSARDQHRGAGLETQYF. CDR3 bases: TGCAGTGCTAGAGACCAACACAGGGGCGCGGGGTTGGAGACCCAGTACTTC.

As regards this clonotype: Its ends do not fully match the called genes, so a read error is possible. The CDR3 sequence: CATSRGLGTFNHGYTF. The CDR3 DNA reads TGTGCCACCAGCAGAGGGCTAGGGACTTTTAACCATGGCTACACCTTC. The chain joins TRBV15 to TRBJ1-2; perhaps TRBD1 as D (5 bases). In germline, CDR1 is LNHNV, CDR2 YYDKDF (reference sequence). This CDR3 is 16 amino acids long.

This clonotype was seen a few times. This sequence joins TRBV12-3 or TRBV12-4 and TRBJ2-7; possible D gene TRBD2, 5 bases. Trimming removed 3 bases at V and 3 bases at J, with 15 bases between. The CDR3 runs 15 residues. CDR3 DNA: TGTGCCAGCAGTTTCGAGGGTGTTGGGAACTACGAGCAGTACTTC. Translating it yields CASSFEGVGNYEQYF.

CDR3 in amino acids: CSVEEDQTTEAFF. CDR3 bases: TGCAGCGTTGAAGAAGACCAAACTACTGAAGCTTTCTTT. This chain links TRBV29-1 with TRBJ1-1; no firm D call. Germline loops: CDR1 SQVTM, CDR2 ANQGSEA. Between the trimmed V and J ends, which lost 0 bases and 5 bases, there was a span of 10 bases. The CDR3 contains 13 residues.